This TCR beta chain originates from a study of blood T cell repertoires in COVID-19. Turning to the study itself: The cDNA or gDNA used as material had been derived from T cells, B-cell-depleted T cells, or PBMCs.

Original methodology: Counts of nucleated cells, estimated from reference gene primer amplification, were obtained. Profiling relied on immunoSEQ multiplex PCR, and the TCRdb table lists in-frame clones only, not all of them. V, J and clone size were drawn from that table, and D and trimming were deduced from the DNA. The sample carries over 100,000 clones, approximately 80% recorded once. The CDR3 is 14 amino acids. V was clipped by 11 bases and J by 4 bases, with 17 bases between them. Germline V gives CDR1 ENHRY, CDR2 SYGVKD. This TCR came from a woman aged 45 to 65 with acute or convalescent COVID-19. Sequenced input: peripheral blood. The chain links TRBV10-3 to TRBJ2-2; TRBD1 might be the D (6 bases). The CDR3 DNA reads TGTGCCGTCCGTCTACAGGGTGTCACCGGGGAGCTGTTTTTT. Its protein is CAVRLQGVTGELFF.